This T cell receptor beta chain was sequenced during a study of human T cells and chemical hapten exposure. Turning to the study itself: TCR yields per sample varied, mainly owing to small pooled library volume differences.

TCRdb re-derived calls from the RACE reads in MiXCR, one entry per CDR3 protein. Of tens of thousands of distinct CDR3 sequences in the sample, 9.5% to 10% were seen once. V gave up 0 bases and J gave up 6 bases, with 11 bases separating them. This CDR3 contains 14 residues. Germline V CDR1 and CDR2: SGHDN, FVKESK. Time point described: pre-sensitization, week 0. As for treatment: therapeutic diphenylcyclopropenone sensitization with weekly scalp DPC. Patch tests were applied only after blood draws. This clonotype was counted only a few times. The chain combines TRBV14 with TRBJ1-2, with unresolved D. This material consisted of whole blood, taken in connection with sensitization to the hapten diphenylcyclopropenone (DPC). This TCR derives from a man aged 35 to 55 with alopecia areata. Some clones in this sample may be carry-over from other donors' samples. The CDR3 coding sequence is TGTGCCAGCAGCCAAGATCCCGGATTCAATGGCTACACCTTC. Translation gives CASSQDPGFNGYTF.